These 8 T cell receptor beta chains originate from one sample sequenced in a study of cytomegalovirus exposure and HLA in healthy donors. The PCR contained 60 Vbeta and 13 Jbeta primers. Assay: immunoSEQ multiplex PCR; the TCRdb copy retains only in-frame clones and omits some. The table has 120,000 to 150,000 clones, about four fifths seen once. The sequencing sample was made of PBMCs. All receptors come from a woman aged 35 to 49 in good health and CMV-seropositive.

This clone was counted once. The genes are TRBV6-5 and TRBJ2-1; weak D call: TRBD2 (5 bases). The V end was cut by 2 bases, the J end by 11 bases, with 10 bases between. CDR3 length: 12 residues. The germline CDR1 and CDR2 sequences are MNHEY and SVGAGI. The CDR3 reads CASSYEGGQQFF. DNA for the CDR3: TGTGCCAGCAGTTACGAGGGTGGGCAGCAGTTCTTC.

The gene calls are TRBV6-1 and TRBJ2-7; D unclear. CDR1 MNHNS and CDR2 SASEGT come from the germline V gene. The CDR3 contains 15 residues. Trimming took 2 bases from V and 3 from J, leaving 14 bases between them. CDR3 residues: CASSEWSLWVYEQYF. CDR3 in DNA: TGTGCCAGCAGTGAATGGAGCCTGTGGGTCTACGAGCAGTACTTC.

The CDR3 region is CASSETGWGTDTQYF. Written as DNA, the CDR3 is TGTGCCAGTAGTGAAACAGGGTGGGGCACAGATACGCAGTATTTT. The chain recombines TRBV19 with TRBJ2-3; maybe TRBD1 (6 bases). CDR3 length: 15 amino acids. The germline V gene has CDR1 LNHDA and CDR2 SQIVND (reference sequence). With 5 bases removed from V and 1 base from J, the gap between germline ends came to 13 bases.

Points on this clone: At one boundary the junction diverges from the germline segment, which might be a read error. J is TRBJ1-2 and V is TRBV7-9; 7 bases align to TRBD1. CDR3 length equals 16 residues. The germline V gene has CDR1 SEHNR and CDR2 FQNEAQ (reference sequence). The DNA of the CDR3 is TGTGCCAGCAGCTTAGCCATTCAGGGGGATTTGGGAATTATTGTCTTC. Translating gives CASSLAIQGDLGIIVF.

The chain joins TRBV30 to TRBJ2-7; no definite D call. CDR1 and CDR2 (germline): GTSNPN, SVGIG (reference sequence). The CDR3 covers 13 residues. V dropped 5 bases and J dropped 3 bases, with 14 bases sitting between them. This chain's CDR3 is CAWSRHSGYEQYF. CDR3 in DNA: TGTGCCTGGTCCCGTCACTCTGGCTACGAGCAGTACTTC.

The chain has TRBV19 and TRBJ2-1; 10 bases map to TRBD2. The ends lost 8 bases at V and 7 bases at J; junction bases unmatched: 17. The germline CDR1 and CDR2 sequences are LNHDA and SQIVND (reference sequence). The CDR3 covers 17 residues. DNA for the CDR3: TGTGCCAGTCAGGAAAGGGGGAGAGCGGGAGGGGGGAATGAGCAGTTCTTC. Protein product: CASQERGRAGGGNEQFF. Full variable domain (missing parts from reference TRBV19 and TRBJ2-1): DGGITQSPKYLFRKEGQNVTLSCEQNLNHDAMYWYRQDPGQGLRLIYYSQIVNDFQKGDIAEGYSVSREKKESFPLTVTSAQKNPTAFYLCASQERGRAGGGNEQFFGPGTRLTVL.

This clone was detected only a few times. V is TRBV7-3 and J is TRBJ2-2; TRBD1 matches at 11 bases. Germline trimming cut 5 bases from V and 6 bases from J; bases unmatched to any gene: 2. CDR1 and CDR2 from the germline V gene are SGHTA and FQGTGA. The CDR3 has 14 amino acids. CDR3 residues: CASSRGQGAGELFF. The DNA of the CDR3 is TGTGCCAGCAGCCGGGGACAGGGGGCCGGGGAGCTGTTTTTT.

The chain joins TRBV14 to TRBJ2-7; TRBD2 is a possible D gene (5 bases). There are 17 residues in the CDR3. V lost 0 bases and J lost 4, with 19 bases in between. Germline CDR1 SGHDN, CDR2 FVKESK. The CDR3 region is CASSQEASPGYSYEQYF. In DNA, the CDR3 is TGTGCCAGCAGCCAAGAGGCTTCACCGGGGTACAGTTACGAGCAGTACTTC.